Described below is a single T cell receptor beta chain sequence and its context. Its target is unknown. These data originate in a study of cytotoxic CD8 clonotypes in ibrutinib-treated CLL. Study-level points and caveats: Public clonotypes were uncommon and contracted or stayed stable on treatment. Timing of sampling differed between sustained-remission and progressing patients. The study found baseline clonality above age-matched healthy donors, tracking circulating CD8+ T-cell counts.

Depth targeted 1 in 200,000 to 1 in 1 million T cells, averaging approximately 9.3x coverage per clonotype. TCRdb's table, derived via immunoSEQ multiplex PCR, lists solely in-frame clones and lacks some. This table holds 25,000 to 35,000 clones, about three fifths found once. The CDR3 is made up of 15 amino acids. The trim removed 5 bases at V and 4 bases at J, leaving 4 bases unmatched. CDR1 is LNHDA, CDR2 SQIVND, per germline (reference sequence). The TCR originated in a human donor with chronic lymphocytic leukemia. Sequenced material: PBMCs, taken before ibrutinib treatment. The chain joins TRBV19 to TRBJ2-1, with 11 bases identical to TRBD2. CDR3 DNA sequence: TGTGCCAGTAGTTCAACTAGCGGGGGATACAATGAGCAGTTCTTC. Residues: CASSSTSGGYNEQFF.